This T cell receptor (beta chain) was identified during a study of blood T cell repertoires in COVID-19. TCRdb's table, derived via immunoSEQ multiplex PCR, lists solely in-frame clones and lacks some. This sample has 70,000 to 85,000 clones; approximately 80% occur once, and the top ten carry around 9%. This clone has just a few counts. This CDR3 region has 13 residues. Germline V gene lookup returns CDR1 MNHNY and CDR2 SVGAGI (reference sequence). Trimming removed 5 bases from V and 6 bases from J, with 14 bases in between. The receptor's source is a human donor in a cohort sampled during active COVID-19. The specimen sequenced was peripheral blood. The V and J genes are TRBV6-6 and TRBJ2-7; no firm D call. The CDR3 loop is CASSTLQGAEQYF. The CDR3 DNA reads TGTGCCAGCAGTACCCTCCAAGGAGCCGAGCAGTACTTC.